What follows is one T cell receptor beta chain and its context. This clonotype has at least ten counts. No antigen is known for it. No clone much larger than this one lies a single base away; base qualities are absent. V drops 1 base and J drops 0 bases, leaving 7 bases in between. The CDR3 measures 15 amino acids from cysteine to phenylalanine. The retained sequence is limited to the CDR3, 45 bases, with the frame set at the first base. From a lookup of the germline V gene, CDR1 and CDR2 are SGHRS and YFSETQ. The method behind the library was PCR. Instrument on record: Illumina HiSeq 2500. To normalize quantification of the TCRbeta repertoire, the TCR libraries were built with molecular barcoding that relied on unique molecular identifiers. Through fastp at Q25 and MiXCR, TCRdb rebuilt clones from the public reads, retaining in-frame beta chains. Every CDR3 protein is listed once, alongside the most common genes and DNA of its rows. The sample table records about 200,000 distinct CDR3 sequences; more than 12% of these occur just once. The ten largest clones take up over 10% of the sample.

This record belongs to a study of T-cell reconstitution after alpha-beta-depleted transplantation in children (dated by TCRdb to 2016 to 2018). About the study as a whole: Using TCR repertoire profiling, the study followed T-cell immune reconstitution in a quantitative way in children after TCRalphabeta/CD19-depleted allogeneic hematopoietic cell transplantation.

This TCR was sampled from a human donor who donated a stem cell graft to a child with acute lymphoblastic leukemia. The sample in question was PBMCs from the stem cell graft donor, obtained from the stem cell graft. The V and J genes are TRBV5-1 and TRBJ1-4; a tentative D match to TRBD1 spans 5 bases. The CDR3 region: CASSLWGTTNEKLFF. Read as DNA, the sequence is TGCGCCAGCAGCTTGTGGGGGACAACTAATGAAAAACTGTTTTTT.